This T cell receptor beta chain appears in the sequencing data of a study of cytomegalovirus exposure and HLA in healthy donors. About the study: Within the Caucasian-associated ancestry cluster were roughly 79% of the 398 genotyped donors.

V lost 3 bases and J lost 2; bases outside the gene matches: 8. The CDR3 totals 15 residues. Germline loops: CDR1 SQVTM, CDR2 ANQGSEA. The PCR made use of 60 Vbeta and 13 Jbeta primers. Per the original methods: An analysis that came later counted 77 million or so unique TCR beta chains, roughly 11 million shared. Sequenced by immunoSEQ multiplex PCR; TCRdb stores in-frame clones only, minus some. That table furnishes V, J and clone size, whereas the DNA furnished D and trimming. The repertoire holds 95,000 to 100,000 clones, with around 85% as singletons. The sample was PBMCs. The TCR was taken from a man aged 25-40 years in good health and CMV-seronegative. V is TRBV29-1 and J is TRBJ2-7, with 9 bases that match TRBD1. CDR3 residues: CSVELKGQGTYEQYF. The CDR3 DNA sequence: TGCAGCGTTGAGTTGAAGGGACAGGGCACCTACGAGCAGTACTTC.